These 2 T cell receptor beta chains were all obtained from the same sample, sequenced in a study of cytomegalovirus exposure and HLA in healthy donors. PCR amplification relied on 60 Vbeta primers (plus 13 Jbeta primers). Some clones are missing from TCRdb's copy, which holds only in-frame ones; the method was immunoSEQ multiplex PCR. The sample lists about 150,000 clones, about 80% occurring once. The sequenced material came from PBMCs. The receptors derive from a man aged 25 to 40 in good health and CMV-seropositive.

For the CDR3, the DNA is TGTGCCAGCTCACCTCCCCTAGCGGGAGGCCGATATAACAATGAGCAGTTCTTC. Its translation is CASSPPLAGGRYNNEQFF. This chain connects TRBV18 to TRBJ2-1; 11 nucleotides match TRBD2. The germline CDR1 and CDR2 sequences are KGHSH and LQKENI. The V gene end was trimmed by 3 bases and the J gene end by 5 bases; junction bases not matched to a gene: 12. The CDR3 consists of 18 residues.

The rearrangement joins TRBV27 to TRBJ1-6; 7 bases are a match to TRBD1. V lost 5 bases and J lost 6; bases outside the gene matches: 7. The CDR3 sequence is 15 residues long. Germline V gene sequence: CDR1 MNHEY, CDR2 SMNVEV (reference sequence). The CDR3 sequence: CASSLRQGSNSPLHF. The CDR3 coding sequence is TGTGCCAGCAGTCTTCGACAGGGATCTAATTCACCCCTCCACTTT.